These 16 T cell receptor beta chains were sequenced from one sample in a study of PD-L1 blockade in urothelial cancer. Generated by immunoSEQ multiplex PCR, the TCRdb table keeps only in-frame clones and is missing some. The repertoire includes some 84,000 clones, about four fifths of them detected once, and more than 9% sits in the top ten. The material was PBMCs, obtained around atezolizumab (anti-PD-L1) treatment. The source is a man between 65 and 85 years old with urothelial cancer.

This chain links TRBV2 with TRBJ1-5; 7 bases are shared with TRBD1. CDR3 length: 15 amino acids. V lost 6 bases, J lost 7 bases, and 12 bases stayed unmatched. In germline, CDR1 is SNHLY, CDR2 FYNNEI. CDR3 amino acids: CASSNQGTVAQPQHF. The DNA of the CDR3 is TGTGCCAGCAGCAATCAGGGGACAGTGGCACAGCCCCAGCATTTT. The full variable domain, its missing parts supplied by reference TRBV2 and TRBJ1-5, is EPEVTQTPSHQVTQMGQEVILRCVPISNHLYFYWYRQILGQKVEFLVSFYNNEISEKSEIFDDQFSVERPDGSNFTLKIRSTKLEDSAMYFCASSNQGTVAQPQHFGDGTRLSIL.

V usage is TRBV4-3 and J usage is TRBJ2-2; D remains unclear. The germline CDR1 and CDR2 sequences are LGHNA and YSLEER. The CDR3 consists of 13 residues. Trimming removed 0 bases from V and 6 bases from J, with 5 bases in between. The CDR3 DNA reads TGCGCCAGCAGCCAAGATCTCGCCGGGGAGCTGTTTTTT. Amino acids: CASSQDLAGELFF.

This clone was recorded once. The chain carries TRBV2 and TRBJ2-2; 9 nucleotides align to TRBD2. The V segment lost 1 base and the J segment 7 bases; nucleotides outside the gene matches: 4. This CDR3 has 15 residues. The V gene's germline CDR1 is SNHLY and CDR2 FYNNEI. In DNA, the CDR3 is TGTGCCAGCAGTGAAGAGCGGGGGGTGGACGGGGAGCTGTTTTTT. It codes for CASSEERGVDGELFF.

This rearrangement joins TRBV6-5 to TRBJ2-2, with 7 bases lining up with TRBD2. The junction had 0 bases not matched to a gene; V was cut back by 4 bases and J by 1 base. This CDR3 is built from 14 residues. Per germline, CDR1 MNHEY and CDR2 SVGAGI. The CDR3 is CASSWEGNTGELFF. CDR3 in DNA: TGTGCCAGCAGTTGGGAGGGGAACACCGGGGAGCTGTTTTTT.

The chain employs TRBV7-2 and TRBJ2-7, with TRBD2 identical over 7 bases. In germline, CDR1 is SGHTA, CDR2 FQGNSA. V lost 5 bases to trimming and J lost 0 bases; unmatched junction nucleotides: 7. CDR3 length equals 15 residues. For the CDR3, the DNA is TGTGCCAGCAGCACCGCTACGGGAGGCTCCTACGAGCAGTACTTC. It yields the protein CASSTATGGSYEQYF. Filled out from reference TRBV7-2 and TRBJ2-7, the complete variable domain reads GAGVSQSPSNKVTEKGKDVELRCDPISGHTALYWYRQSLGQGLEFLIYFQGNSAPDKSGLPSDRFSAERTGGSVSTLTIQRTQQEDSAVYLCASSTATGGSYEQYFGPGTRLTVT.

The genes are TRBV29-1 and TRBJ1-4, with D tentatively TRBD1 (6 bases). Germline V gives CDR1 SQVTM, CDR2 ANQGSEA. CDR3 size: 13 residues. Trimming removed 7 bases at V and 3 bases at J, with 12 bases between. The chain's CDR3 is CSAQGRANEKLFF. CDR3 sequence (DNA): TGCAGCGCGCAGGGGAGGGCTAATGAAAAACTGTTTTTT. The full variable domain, completed using reference TRBV29-1 and TRBJ1-4, is SAVISQKPSRDICQRGTSLTIQCQVDSQVTMMFWYRQQPGQSLTLIATANQGSEATYESGFVIDKFPISRPNLTFSTLTVSNMSPEDSSIYLCSAQGRANEKLFFGSGTQLSVL.

The rearrangement links TRBV6-5 to TRBJ2-7, with TRBD2 identical over 13 bases. Germline values: CDR1 MNHEY, CDR2 SVGAGI. CDR3 length equals 14 residues. The CDR3 spells CASGTSGVTYEQYF. For the CDR3, the DNA is TGTGCATCGGGGACTAGCGGGGTAACCTACGAGCAGTACTTC.

V is TRBV27 and J is TRBJ2-5, with 12 positions matching TRBD1. V shed 5 bases, J shed 4 bases, and the junction held 5 bases outside the gene matches. The CDR3 has 15 amino acids. The germline CDR1 and CDR2 sequences are MNHEY and SMNVEV (reference sequence). The CDR3 here is CASSEGQGARETQYF. CDR3 bases: TGTGCCAGCAGTGAGGGACAGGGGGCCCGAGAGACCCAGTACTTC.

The chain joins TRBV21-1 to TRBJ2-7; the tabulated D call, TRBD1, remains unverified against the DNA. TRBV21-1 is a documented pseudogene. There are 16 residues in the CDR3. This CDR3 is CASSNADREIPYEQYF. The CDR3, as DNA: TGTGCCAGCAGCAATGCCGACAGGGAGATACCCTACGAGCAGTACTTC.

The chain combines TRBV7-9 with TRBJ2-3; D may be TRBD2 (6 bases). Germline V gene sequence: CDR1 SEHNR, CDR2 FQNEAQ (reference sequence). V was cut by 5 bases and J by 5 bases, with 14 bases left in between. This CDR3 is built from 14 residues. This CDR3 reads CASSLSGGEDTQYF. CDR3 DNA sequence: TGTGCCAGCAGCCTGTCCGGAGGGGAAGATACGCAGTATTTT.

The chain uses TRBV7-2 and TRBJ2-3, with TRBD2 identical over 7 bases. The CDR3 covers 14 residues. V dropped 1 base and J dropped 6; count of bases not matched to a gene: 4. CDR1 and CDR2 (germline): SGHTA, FQGNSA. The CDR3 protein is CASSLDPSGDTQYF. For the CDR3, the DNA is TGTGCCAGCAGCTTAGATCCTAGCGGTGATACGCAGTATTTT.

The chain recombines TRBV7-2 with TRBJ2-6; weak D call: TRBD1 (5 bases). The ends were cut back, 3 bases at V and 2 bases at J, with 11 bases in the middle. This CDR3 has 16 amino acids. Germline lookup yields CDR1 SGHTA and CDR2 FQGNSA. CDR3 loop: CASSFSPGTGANVLTF. DNA of the CDR3: TGTGCCAGCAGCTTCAGCCCAGGGACTGGGGCCAACGTCCTGACTTTC.

The chain has TRBV2 and TRBJ1-5, with D unclear. This CDR3 has 15 residues. Looked up from germline, CDR1 is SNHLY and CDR2 is FYNNEI. Trimming cost V 7 bases and J 2 bases, with 15 bases left between them. CDR3 loop: CASKVGSGGNQPQHF. CDR3 in DNA: TGTGCCAGCAAGGTGGGGAGTGGGGGCAATCAGCCCCAGCATTTT.

V gene TRBV18 combines with J gene TRBJ2-1; TRBD1 might be the D (8 bases). V gave up 0 bases and J gave up 8 bases, with 23 bases separating them. CDR1 is KGHSH, CDR2 LQKENI, per germline. The CDR3 loop spans 18 amino acids. CDR3 protein: CASSPPDRALTSTDEQFF. CDR3 bases: TGTGCCAGCTCACCACCGGACAGGGCCCTGACTAGCACCGATGAGCAGTTCTTC.

The chain links TRBV5-1 to TRBJ1-2; 8 bases map to TRBD1. Germline V gene lookup returns CDR1 SGHRS and CDR2 YFSETQ. V trimming: 4 bases; J trimming: 5 bases; junction bases outside the gene matches: 7. CDR3 length equals 14 residues. This CDR3 is CASSVGQGNYGYTF. CDR3 DNA sequence: TGCGCCAGCAGCGTCGGACAGGGTAATTATGGCTACACCTTC.

The gene calls are TRBV6-5 and TRBJ2-3; 10 positions match TRBD2. The V segment lost 4 bases and the J segment 4 bases; nucleotides outside the gene matches: 8. Germline lookup yields CDR1 MNHEY and CDR2 SVGAGI. The CDR3 extends over 16 amino acids. The CDR3 region is CASSLSAGGMPDTQYF. CDR3 DNA: TGTGCCAGCAGTTTATCAGCGGGGGGGATGCCAGATACGCAGTATTTT.